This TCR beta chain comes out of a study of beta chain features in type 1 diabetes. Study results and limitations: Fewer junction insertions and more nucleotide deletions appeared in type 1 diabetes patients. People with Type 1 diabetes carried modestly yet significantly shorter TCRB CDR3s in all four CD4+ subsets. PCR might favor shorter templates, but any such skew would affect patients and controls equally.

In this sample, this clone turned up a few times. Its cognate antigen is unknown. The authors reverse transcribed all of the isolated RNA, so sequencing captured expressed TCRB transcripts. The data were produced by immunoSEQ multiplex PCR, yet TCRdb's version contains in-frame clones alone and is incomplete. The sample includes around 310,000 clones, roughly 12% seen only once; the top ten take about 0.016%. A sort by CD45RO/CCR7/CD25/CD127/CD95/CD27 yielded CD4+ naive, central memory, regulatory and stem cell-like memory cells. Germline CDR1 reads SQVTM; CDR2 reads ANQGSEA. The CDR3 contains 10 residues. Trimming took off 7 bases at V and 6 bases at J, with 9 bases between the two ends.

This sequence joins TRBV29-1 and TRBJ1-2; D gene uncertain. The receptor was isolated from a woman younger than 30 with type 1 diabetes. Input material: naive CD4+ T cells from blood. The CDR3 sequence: CSAREDGYTF. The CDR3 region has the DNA TGCAGCGCCCGGGAGGATGGCTACACCTTC.